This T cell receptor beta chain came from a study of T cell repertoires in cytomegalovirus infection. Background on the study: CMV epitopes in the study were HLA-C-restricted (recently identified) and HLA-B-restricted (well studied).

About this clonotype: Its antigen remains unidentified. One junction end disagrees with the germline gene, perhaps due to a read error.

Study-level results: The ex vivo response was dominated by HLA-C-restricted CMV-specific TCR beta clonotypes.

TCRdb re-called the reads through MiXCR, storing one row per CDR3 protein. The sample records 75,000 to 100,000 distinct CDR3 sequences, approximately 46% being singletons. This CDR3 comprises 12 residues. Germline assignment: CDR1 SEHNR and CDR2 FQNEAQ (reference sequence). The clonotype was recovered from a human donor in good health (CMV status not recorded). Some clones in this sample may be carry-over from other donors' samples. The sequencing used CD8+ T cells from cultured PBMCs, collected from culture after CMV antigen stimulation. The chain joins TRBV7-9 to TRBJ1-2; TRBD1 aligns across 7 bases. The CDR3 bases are TGTGCCAGCAGCACGCAAAAGGACAGGTTCCTTTTC. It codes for CASSTQKDRFLF. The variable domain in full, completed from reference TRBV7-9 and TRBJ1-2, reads DTGVSQNPRHKITKRGQNVTFRCDPISEHNRLYWYRQTLGQGPEFLTYFQNEAQLEKSRLLSDRFSAERPKGSFSTLEIQRTEQGDSAMYLCASSTQKDRFLFGSGTRLTVV.